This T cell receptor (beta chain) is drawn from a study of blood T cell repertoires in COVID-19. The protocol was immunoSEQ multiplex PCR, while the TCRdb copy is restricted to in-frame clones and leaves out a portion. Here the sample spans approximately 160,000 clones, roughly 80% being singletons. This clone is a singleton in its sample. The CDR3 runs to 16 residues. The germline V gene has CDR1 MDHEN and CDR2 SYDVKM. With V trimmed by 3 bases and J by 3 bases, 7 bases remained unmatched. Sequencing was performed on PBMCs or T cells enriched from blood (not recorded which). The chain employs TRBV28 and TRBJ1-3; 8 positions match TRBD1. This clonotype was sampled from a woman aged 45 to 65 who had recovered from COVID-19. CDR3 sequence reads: CASSFTGGGRGNTIYF. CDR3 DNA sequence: TGTGCCAGCAGTTTCACAGGGGGGGGCCGTGGAAACACCATATATTTT.